These T cell receptor beta chains were read from a single sample in a study of blood T cell repertoires in COVID-19. Sequencing used immunoSEQ multiplex PCR; TCRdb keeps in-frame clones, though not all of them. The table shows 60,000 or so clones, with 82% occurring only once. The sequenced sample consisted of peripheral blood. Receptor source: a man aged 55 to 70 with acute or convalescent COVID-19. Each CDR3 is given with its conserved first and last residue. A D gene is named only where the DNA matches it firmly. A row's size may be missing; if present it is once, few, many or a size class.

.	TRBJ1-1	TRBV7-9	.	TGTGCCAGCAGCCCTGGACAGAACACTGAAGCTTTCTTT	CASSPGQNTEAFF
.	TRBJ2-5	TRBV6-5	.	TGTGCCAGCAGCCCCGGGATAGAGACCCAGTACTTC	CASSPGIETQYF
once	TRBJ2-1	TRBV15	.	TGTGCCACCAGCAGAGAAAAGGACTGGCTGGGCAATGAGCAGTTCTTC	CATSREKDWLGNEQFF
.	TRBJ2-1	TRBV27	.	TGTGCCAGCAGTTCGTTGGCGGGGAATGAGCAGTTCTTC	CASSSLAGNEQFF
.	TRBJ1-2	TRBV30	TRBD1	TGTGCCTGGAGTGCGACAGGGGACGGCTACACCTTC	CAWSATGDGYTF
.	TRBJ1-1	TRBV2	.	TGTGCCAGCTTGGCGACATCAGGGGTTCAGGCTTTCTTT	CASLATSGVQAFF
.	TRBJ2-2	TRBV29-1	TRBD2	TGCAGCGCTAGCGGCACCGGGGAGCTGTTTTTT	CSASGTGELFF
.	TRBJ2-5	TRBV27	TRBD2	TGTGCCAGCAGTGGCAGACTAGCGGGGGCAATGAGGGAGACCCAGTACTTC	CASSGRLAGAMRETQYF
.	TRBJ1-1	TRBV7-2	.	TGTGCCAGCAGCTTAGATCCCGGTGAGATAAGGCGGGCTTTCTTT	CASSLDPGEIRRAFF
.	TRBJ1-1	TRBV9	.	TGTGCCAGCAGCGTAGAGGAGGGTGGGACTGAAGCTTTCTTT	CASSVEEGGTEAFF
.	TRBJ1-4	TRBV21-1	.	TGTGCCAGCAGCAAAGGTCCGGGGGGTGACACCGGAAATGAAAAACTGTTTTTT	CASSKGPGGDTGNEKLFF
.	TRBJ1-1	TRBV6-5	TRBD1	TGTGCCAGCAGTTACGGGGACAGCTTGAACACTGAAGCTTTCTTT	CASSYGDSLNTEAFF
.	TRBJ2-3	TRBV29-1	TRBD2	TGCAGCGACGCCCTAGCGGGGGTAGATACGCAGTATTTT	CSDALAGVDTQYF
.	TRBJ2-1	TRBV9	TRBD2	TGTGCCAGCAGCTTTAGCGGGGGGTTCTACAATGAGCAGTTCTTC	CASSFSGGFYNEQFF
large	TRBJ2-7	TRBV7-9	.	TGTGCCAGCAGCTTAGCGGGGAGGTCCTACGAGCAGTACTTC	CASSLAGRSYEQYF
few	TRBJ1-2	TRBV2	.	TGTGCCAGCAGCCGTGTCAGCTTAGCCTATGGCTACACCTTC	CASSRVSLAYGYTF
.	TRBJ1-1	TRBV27	.	TGTGCCAGCAGTTTATCGCGGGACACTGAAGCTTTCTTT	CASSLSRDTEAFF
.	TRBJ1-1	TRBV12-3/TRBV12-4	.	TGTGCCAGCAAGCTACAGGGAAACACTGAAGCTTTCTTT	CASKLQGNTEAFF
few	TRBJ2-5	TRBV18	TRBD2	TGTGCCAGCTCACCTAGGGGGCCTAGCGGGGGAGAAGAGACCCAGTACTTC	CASSPRGPSGGEETQYF
.	TRBJ1-5	TRBV6-6	.	TGTGCCAGCAGTTACTCCCCGGGGACTCTTCCAGGGCCCCAGCATTTT	CASSYSPGTLPGPQHF
few	TRBJ1-2	TRBV27	.	TGTGCCAGCAGTCACTCAGCGAGGGGGGGCTACACCTTC	CASSHSARGGYTF
.	TRBJ2-3	TRBV7-2	.	TGTGCCAGCAGCTTAAGGTATCGGGCAGATACGCAGTATTTT	CASSLRYRADTQYF
.	TRBJ1-6	TRBV7-9	.	TGTGCCAGCAGCGCGCGGGGCCTGAGGGATAATTCACCCCTCCACTTT	CASSARGLRDNSPLHF
few	TRBJ2-3	TRBV5-4	TRBD2	TGTGCCAGCAGCTCGGGACTAGCGGGGCCCACAGATACGCAGTATTTT	CASSSGLAGPTDTQYF
once	TRBJ2-7	TRBV7-2	.	TGTGCCAGCAGCTTAAGGCCCCTAGGTTATAGCTCCTACGAGCAGTACTTC	CASSLRPLGYSSYEQYF
.	TRBJ2-1	TRBV6-6	TRBD1	TGTGCCAGCACTAACAGAAAAGGACAGGGGGCGGATGAGCAGTTCTTC	CASTNRKGQGADEQFF
.	TRBJ2-5	TRBV5-1	TRBD2	TGCGCCAGCAGTTCCCTAGCGGGGCCCGAGGAGACCCAGTACTTC	CASSSLAGPEETQYF
.	TRBJ2-7	TRBV10-3	TRBD1	TGTGCCACCGAGAGACAGGGATCCTACGAGCAGTACTTC	CATERQGSYEQYF
few	TRBJ1-6	TRBV21-1	.	TGTGCCAGCAAAACCCCCGACAGCCCGTTCTATAATTCACCCCTCCACTTT	CASKTPDSPFYNSPLHF
.	TRBJ1-5	TRBV27	TRBD1	TGTGCCAGCACCACCGCGGGACAGGGCTTTCAGCCCCAGCATTTT	CASTTAGQGFQPQHF
.	TRBJ2-1	TRBV4-1	.	TGCGCCAGCAGCCGATCGACAGAAAATGAGCAGTTCTTC	CASSRSTENEQFF
.	TRBJ1-1	TRBV28	TRBD1	TGTGCCACCAAGACAGGGGACACTGAAGCTTTCTTT	CATKTGDTEAFF
.	TRBJ2-7	TRBV5-1	.	TGCGCCAGCAGCCCTCGGACAGTCGTCTACGAGCAGTACTTC	CASSPRTVVYEQYF
.	TRBJ2-7	TRBV2	TRBD2	TGTGCCAGCAGTCGCCTTGCTAGCGGGTCAAGGAACGAGCAGTACTTC	CASSRLASGSRNEQYF
.	TRBJ1-4	TRBV30	.	TGTGCCTGGAGTCCCGGGGAAAAACTGTTTTTT	CAWSPGEKLFF
.	TRBJ2-5	TRBV5-1	.	TGCGCCAGCAGCCCATTCCAAGAGACCCAGTACTTC	CASSPFQETQYF
.	TRBJ2-7	TRBV19	.	TGTGCCAGTAGTATAGGCGGTATCGCCTACGAGCAGTACTTC	CASSIGGIAYEQYF
.	TRBJ1-2	TRBV2	.	TGTGCCAGCAGTGAACAGGGCCTAGGCTACACCTTC	CASSEQGLGYTF
.	TRBJ1-4	TRBV9	.	TGTGCCAGCTCCCGAGGAGGGGTTGAAAAACTGTTTTTT	CASSRGGVEKLFF
.	TRBJ2-1	TRBV6-6	.	TGTGCCAGCAGTTTCCAGGGTCAGCAGTTCTTC	CASSFQGQQFF
.	TRBJ1-2	TRBV5-1	.	TGCGCCAGCAGCTTCTCTCCGGACTCGTATGGCTACACCTTC	CASSFSPDSYGYTF
.	TRBJ2-2	TRBV7-8	TRBD2	TGTGCCAGCAGAGTCCTCTTACCAACGGGGGGGCAGGAAGCCGGGGAGCTGTTTTTT	CASRVLLPTGGQEAGELFF
.	TRBJ2-3	TRBV9	TRBD2	TGTGCCAGCAGCTCCCCCCGGTACACTAGCGGGGAAGGAGATACGCAGTATTTT	CASSSPRYTSGEGDTQYF
.	TRBJ2-5	TRBV24-1	.	TGTGCCACCAGTGATTCCTGGGAGGAGACCCAGTACTTC	CATSDSWEETQYF
.	TRBJ1-5	TRBV10-2	TRBD1	TGCGCCAGCAGGGACAGGGGGTCCGAGGCCCAGCATTTT	CASRDRGSEAQHF
.	TRBJ2-2	TRBV27	.	TGTGCCAGCAGTTTATTATTGGGGGCGGTCACCGGGGAGCTGTTTTTT	CASSLLLGAVTGELFF
.	TRBJ1-3	TRBV9	.	TGTGCCAGCAGCGTAGATCACAGCTCTGGAAACACCATATATTTT	CASSVDHSSGNTIYF
.	TRBJ2-1	TRBV2	TRBD1	TGTGCCAGCAGTCTCAGGGGGCTATCCTACAATGAGCAGTTCTTC	CASSLRGLSYNEQFF